These 26 T cell receptor beta chains were all obtained from the same sample, sequenced in a study of cytomegalovirus exposure and HLA in healthy donors. Primers for the PCR totalled 60 Vbeta and 13 Jbeta. The table came from immunoSEQ multiplex PCR; TCRdb's copy has only in-frame clones and leaves some out. The data show approximately 100,000 clones, around 62% seen once. The sample was PBMCs. The receptors here all came from a man aged 25-45 years in good health and CMV-seropositive.

The rearrangement joins TRBV5-1 to TRBJ2-1; possible D gene TRBD1, 6 bases. The V end lost 4 bases, the J end lost 5 bases, and 19 bases lay between the germline ends. Per the germline V gene, CDR1 is SGHRS and CDR2 is YFSETQ. The CDR3 runs to 16 residues. CDR3 in amino acids: CASSVELTGLHNEQFF. CDR3 in DNA: TGCGCCAGCAGCGTGGAACTGACAGGTCTTCACAATGAGCAGTTCTTC.

V and J are TRBV5-1 and TRBJ1-1; 7 nucleotides align to TRBD1. The CDR3 contains 16 residues. Germline V CDR1 and CDR2: SGHRS, YFSETQ. Trimming removed 3 bases from V and 1 base from J; junction bases left unmatched: 9. CDR3 coding DNA: TGCGCCAGCAGCTCTGGGACAGAGCTGAGGAACACTGAAGCTTTCTTT. Translating it yields CASSSGTELRNTEAFF.

The CDR3, as DNA: TGTGCCAGCTCAGCAGGGGGCGCAGAGACCCAGTACTTC. Translating it yields CASSAGGAETQYF. This chain links TRBV18 with TRBJ2-5, with 8 bases matching TRBD1. The trim removed 5 bases at V and 4 bases at J, leaving 3 bases unmatched. Per germline, CDR1 KGHSH and CDR2 LQKENI. The CDR3 covers 13 residues.

This chain links TRBV5-1 with TRBJ1-5; D remains unclear. The ends were cut back, 4 bases at V and 6 bases at J, with 17 bases in the middle. The CDR3 contains 15 residues. The germline gives CDR1 SGHRS, CDR2 YFSETQ. The CDR3 bases are TGCGCCAGCAGCCCGATTGGTCTGGCTTTTCAGCCCCAGCATTTT. It yields the protein CASSPIGLAFQPQHF. Using reference TRBV5-1 and TRBJ1-5 for the parts outside the CDR3, the full variable domain is KAGVTQTPRYLIKTRGQQVTLSCSPISGHRSVSWYQQTPGQGLQFLFEYFSETQRNKGNFPGRFSGRQFSNSRSEMNVSTLELGDSALYLCASSPIGLAFQPQHFGDGTRLSIL.

The chain joins TRBV6-1 to TRBJ2-1; possibly TRBD2 for D (5 bases). The CDR3 covers 14 residues. Trimming left V 3 bases short and J 0 bases short, with 6 bases between. Germline V gene sequence: CDR1 MNHNS, CDR2 SASEGT. CDR3 amino acids: CASSEGSSYNEQFF. CDR3 coding DNA: TGTGCCAGCAGTGAGGGGAGCTCCTACAATGAGCAGTTCTTC.

This clone has more than one count but fewer than ten. This chain uses TRBV10-3 with TRBJ1-2, with a weak D call TRBD1 (5 bases). The CDR3 has 14 residues. V was clipped by 0 bases and J by 3 bases, with 8 bases between them. Germline loops: CDR1 ENHRY, CDR2 SYGVKD. CDR3 nucleotides: TGTGCCATCAGTGAGTCTCGGGGGGACTATGGCTACACCTTC. Its translation: CAISESRGDYGYTF.

The gene calls are TRBV27 and TRBJ1-6; weak D call: TRBD1 (6 bases). This CDR3 is 17 amino acids long. Between the trimmed V and J ends, which lost 2 bases and 6 bases, there was a span of 17 bases. Germline CDR1 reads MNHEY; CDR2 reads SMNVEV (reference sequence). The DNA for the CDR3 is TGTGCCAGCAGTTTAGTGGGGGCAGGGGTCCTTAATTCACCCCTCCACTTT. Its translation is CASSLVGAGVLNSPLHF.

Only a few counts were recorded for this clone. V is TRBV19 and J is TRBJ1-2, with 9 bases fitting TRBD1. Germline V CDR1 and CDR2: LNHDA, SQIVND (reference sequence). Germline trimming cut 2 bases from V and 3 bases from J; bases unmatched to any gene: 4. This CDR3 is 15 amino acids long. CDR3 loop: CASSIRTGEYYGYTF. The CDR3 DNA reads as TGTGCCAGTAGTATAAGGACAGGGGAATACTATGGCTACACCTTC.

The J gene is TRBJ1-4, the V gene TRBV6-5, with 9 bases aligning to TRBD1. Germline CDR1 and CDR2: MNHEY and SVGAGI. This CDR3 contains 15 residues. V was pared by 4 bases and J by 4 bases, with 4 bases of the junction left unmatched. The CDR3 nucleotides are TGTGCCAGCAGTTTACAGGGGGCGGATAATGAAAAACTGTTTTTT. Its translation is CASSLQGADNEKLFF.

Only a few counts were recorded for this clone. V is TRBV9 and J is TRBJ1-1; D possibly corresponds to TRBD1 (5 bases). Deletions cut 1 base from V and 1 base from J, with 11 bases between. This CDR3 contains 15 residues. Germline-derived CDR1 and CDR2 are SGDLS and YYNGEE. CDR3 sequence reads: CASSVLVRANTEAFF. The CDR3 nucleotides read TGTGCCAGCAGCGTATTAGTCAGGGCGAACACTGAAGCTTTCTTT. The whole variable domain, filled in from reference TRBV9 and TRBJ1-1, reads DSGVTQTPKHLITATGQRVTLRCSPRSGDLSVYWYQQSLDQGLQFLIQYYNGEERAKGNILERFSAQQFPDLHSELNLSSLELGDSALYFCASSVLVRANTEAFFGQGTRLTVV.

V usage is TRBV4-2 and J usage is TRBJ2-1; D is perhaps TRBD2 (6 bases). The V end lost 4 bases, the J end lost 8 bases, and 21 bases lay between the germline ends. The length of the CDR3 is 16 residues. CDR1 and CDR2 (germline): LGHNA, YNFKEQ. CDR3 nucleotide sequence: TGTGCCAGCAGCCCATTTTTAACCGGGGGAGGCGATGAGCAGTTCTTC. Translation gives CASSPFLTGGGDEQFF.

The chain has TRBV5-8 and TRBJ2-7; no firm D call. The germline V gene encodes CDR1 SGHTS and CDR2 YDEGEE. The CDR3 is 14 amino acids. V lost 4 bases and J lost 2, with 13 bases in between. The CDR3 region is CASSRIRNPYEQYF. The CDR3 coding sequence is TGTGCCAGCAGCCGTATCAGGAACCCCTACGAGCAGTACTTC.

The chain is built from TRBV2 and TRBJ1-4; 7 bases line up with TRBD1. J lost 8 bases, V lost 7 bases, and 10 bases had no gene match. CDR1 and CDR2 (germline): SNHLY, FYNNEI. The CDR3 sequence is 14 residues long. CDR3 sequence reads: CASKYQGGGEKLFF. As DNA, the CDR3 is TGTGCCAGCAAATACCAGGGGGGTGGCGAAAAACTGTTTTTT.

The rearrangement links TRBV11-2 to TRBJ1-2; the match to TRBD1 covers 7 bases. V trimming: 6 bases; J trimming: 2 bases; junction bases outside the gene matches: 6. The CDR3 spans 14 residues. Germline CDR1 is SGHAT and CDR2 is FQNNGV. The CDR3 is CASRRQGRNYGYTF. CDR3 DNA: TGTGCCAGCAGAAGACAGGGTAGGAACTATGGCTACACCTTC.

This clone was seen a handful of times. This chain connects TRBV9 to TRBJ1-6; D gene ambiguous. Germline CDR1 SGDLS, CDR2 YYNGEE. The CDR3 runs to 14 residues. With 0 bases removed from V and 7 bases from J, the gap between germline ends came to 8 bases. CDR3 sequence (DNA): TGTGCCAGCAGCGTAGGATACAAAAATTCACCCCTCCACTTT. Residues: CASSVGYKNSPLHF.

This sequence joins TRBV5-1 and TRBJ2-7; D uncertain. The germline CDR1 and CDR2 sequences are SGHRS and YFSETQ. This CDR3 is 12 amino acids long. Trimming stripped 4 bases from V and 5 bases from J, with 10 bases between. The CDR3 region has the DNA TGCGCCAGCAGCACCAACTTGGACGAGCAGTACTTC. Translating gives CASSTNLDEQYF.

This clone was found a few times. This chain uses TRBV5-1 with TRBJ1-6; D not certain. Looked up from germline, CDR1 is SGHRS and CDR2 is YFSETQ. This CDR3 is built from 13 residues. V was shortened by 0 bases and J by 6 bases, with 4 bases between the two germline ends. The CDR3, as DNA: TGCGCCAGCAGCTTGGAGCTTAATTCACCCCTCCACTTT. This gives the protein CASSLELNSPLHF.

The CDR3, as DNA: TGTGCCAGTAGTTGGACTGTCACAGATACGCAGTATTTT. Its translation: CASSWTVTDTQYF. The V and J genes are TRBV19 and TRBJ2-3; possible D gene TRBD2, 5 bases. The ends were cut back, 5 bases at V and 2 bases at J, with 8 bases in the middle. CDR3 length equals 13 residues. Germline assignment: CDR1 LNHDA and CDR2 SQIVND (reference sequence).

The chain uses TRBV5-4 and TRBJ1-1, with D perhaps matching TRBD1 (6 bases). Trimming removed 4 bases at V and 10 bases at J, with 17 bases between. CDR1 SGHNT and CDR2 YYREEE come from the germline V gene (reference sequence). The CDR3 loop spans 13 amino acids. The CDR3 DNA is TGTGCCAGCAGCGGGGGACACTGGGGGGGAGCTTTCTTT. Amino acids: CASSGGHWGGAFF.

This clone was recorded a few times. This sequence joins TRBV19 and TRBJ2-1, with TRBD2 identical over 9 bases. Trimming removed 7 bases from V and 7 bases from J; junction bases left unmatched: 11. Germline V gives CDR1 LNHDA, CDR2 SQIVND (reference sequence). CDR3 length: 15 amino acids. The CDR3: CASTLLAGGLNEQFF. The CDR3 nucleotides read TGTGCCAGTACCCTTCTTGCGGGGGGGCTAAATGAGCAGTTCTTC. Using reference TRBV19 and TRBJ2-1 for the parts outside the CDR3, the full variable domain is DGGITQSPKYLFRKEGQNVTLSCEQNLNHDAMYWYRQDPGQGLRLIYYSQIVNDFQKGDIAEGYSVSREKKESFPLTVTSAQKNPTAFYLCASTLLAGGLNEQFFGPGTRLTVL.

This clone was observed a handful of times. V is TRBV2 and J is TRBJ2-3; D not certain. This CDR3 region has 11 residues. Germline lookup yields CDR1 SNHLY and CDR2 FYNNEI. V lost 5 bases, J lost 4 bases, and 4 bases lay in between. The CDR3 sequence: CASSLPDTQYF. The CDR3 coding sequence is TGTGCCAGCAGTCTTCCAGATACGCAGTATTTT.

The chain uses TRBV10-3 and TRBJ2-1, with 7 bases matching TRBD2. The CDR3 is 15 residues long. CDR1 is ENHRY, CDR2 SYGVKD, per germline. Unmatched junction bases numbered 11, after V lost 3 bases and J lost 9 bases. In DNA, the CDR3 is TGTGCCATCAGTGATTTGGGTGGGACGGGGGGTGAGCAGTTCTTC. It codes for CAISDLGGTGGEQFF.

In this sample, this clone turned up a few times. The chain employs TRBV5-1 and TRBJ2-1, with 10 bases fitting TRBD2. CDR1 SGHRS and CDR2 YFSETQ come from the germline V gene. There are 15 residues in the CDR3. Trimming cost V 2 bases and J 2 bases; bases outside gene matches: 1. The CDR3 spells CASSFLAGAYNEQFF. As DNA, the CDR3 is TGCGCCAGCAGCTTCCTAGCGGGGGCCTACAATGAGCAGTTCTTC.

This sequence joins TRBV5-1 and TRBJ1-2, with D possibly matching TRBD1 (5 bases). CDR1 and CDR2 (germline): SGHRS, YFSETQ. The length of the CDR3 is 16 residues. The germline V and J ends were trimmed by 0 bases and 2 bases, with 14 bases remaining between them. The DNA for the CDR3 is TGCGCCAGCAGCTTGGATGGCAGGGAATGGAACTATGGCTACACCTTC. Encoded protein: CASSLDGREWNYGYTF.

A single count supports this clone. The sample carries other DNA sequences with the same CDR3. The chain has TRBV6-5 and TRBJ2-7; D may be TRBD2 (5 bases). The ends were cut back, 0 bases at V and 0 bases at J, with 6 bases in the middle. Per germline, CDR1 MNHEY and CDR2 SVGAGI. CDR3 length: 14 residues. CDR3: CASSYSGSSYEQYF. In nucleotides, the CDR3 is TGTGCCAGCAGTTACTCTGGGAGCTCCTACGAGCAGTACTTC.

The chain combines TRBV5-1 with TRBJ1-1, with D unclear. Trimming shortened V by 4 bases and J by 3 bases, and 16 bases separated the two germline ends. This CDR3 spans 15 amino acids. Per germline, CDR1 SGHRS and CDR2 YFSETQ. CDR3 DNA sequence: TGCGCCAGCAGCGTACAAGGACTGCGGGACACTGAAGCTTTCTTT. Encoded protein: CASSVQGLRDTEAFF.